This TCR beta chain is from a study of metastatic and nonmetastatic thyroid tumors. The overall study: Across peripheral blood and tumor or nodule tissue samples taken from malignant and benign thyroid patients, the repertoires were compared with one another. General observations from the study: Benign nodules were reported to have significantly lower TCR beta diversity than malignant thyroid tumors, in blood and tumor.

This CDR3 comprises 17 residues. Germline V lookup: CDR1 MRHNA, CDR2 SNTAGT. V trimming: 0 bases; J trimming: 2 bases; junction bases outside the gene matches: 8. A note on this clone: Antigen specificity is unknown.

Every patient was untreated before thyroid surgery. In the original processing: CDR3 differences across clinicopathological groups were used to build a distant-metastasis classifier for papillary thyroid cancer. TCRdb redid the clone calls on the PCR reads using MiXCR. Here the V and J calls rest on TCRdb's processing, not on the authors' analysis. Of about 11,000 clones in the sample, 38% are singletons; the top ten hold roughly a sixth. The J gene is TRBJ2-7, the V gene TRBV6-4, with 9 bases fitting TRBD2. Sequencing input: tumor tissue. This clonotype was obtained from a female donor with papillary thyroid cancer or a benign thyroid nodule (not recorded which). Some clones in this sample may be carry-over from other donors' samples. CDR3 in amino acids: CASSDSRLAGTPYEQYF. DNA of the CDR3: TGTGCCAGCAGTGACTCGAGGCTAGCGGGGACCCCCTACGAGCAGTACTTC.